These 10 T cell receptor beta chains were all obtained from the same sample, sequenced in a study of graft-versus-host responses after intestinal transplantation. The antigens of these receptors remain unknown. Sequenced by immunoSEQ multiplex PCR; TCRdb stores in-frame clones only, minus some. Of about 31,000 clones detected, about four fifths appear once; the ten largest clones hold around a fifth. Sequencing was performed on unstimulated CD8+ T cells sorted from spleen or lymph node cells, taken before intestinal transplant. These receptors all stem from a human donor who received an intestinal transplant.

This chain connects TRBV4-1 to TRBJ2-1; 8 bases are shared with TRBD2. V shed 5 bases and J 2 bases; nucleotides not matched to a gene: 5. Germline-derived CDR1 and CDR2 are MGHRA and YSYEKL. This CDR3 is built from 15 residues. DNA of the CDR3: TGCGCCAGCAGCGTCTATAGCGGGACCTACAATGAGCAGTTCTTC. The encoded protein is CASSVYSGTYNEQFF.

This clone was seen more than once but under ten times. The V and J genes are TRBV7-9 and TRBJ2-1; D is unresolved. From germline, CDR1 is SEHNR and CDR2 FQNEAQ (reference sequence). V was trimmed by 2 bases and J by 3 bases, leaving 5 bases between them. The CDR3 covers 13 residues. The CDR3 coding sequence is TGTGCCAGCAGCTTACAGGTCTACAATGAGCAGTTCTTC. Its protein is CASSLQVYNEQFF.

The rearrangement joins TRBV6-1 to TRBJ1-5; 8 bases match TRBD1. In germline, CDR1 is MNHNS, CDR2 SASEGT. Trimming took 2 bases from V and 9 from J; bases not matched to a gene: 9. The CDR3 contains 15 residues. CDR3 sequence: CASSEPRQGIMPQHF. The CDR3 DNA reads TGTGCCAGCAGTGAACCTAGACAGGGGATCATGCCCCAGCATTTT.

The rearrangement uses TRBV19 and TRBJ1-4, with 10 positions matching TRBD1. This CDR3 comprises 15 residues. Germline values: CDR1 LNHDA, CDR2 SQIVND (reference sequence). V was pared by 6 bases and J by 7 bases, with 8 bases of the junction left unmatched. Written as DNA, the CDR3 is TGTGCCAGTAGCCCGGGACAGGGGCGCGGTGAAAAACTGTTTTTT. It yields the protein CASSPGQGRGEKLFF.

For this clone: At one of its ends the junction is not consistent with the germline gene, which may arise from a read error. The rearrangement joins TRBV2 to TRBJ2-1; 14 nucleotides agree with TRBD2. Germline-derived CDR1 and CDR2 are SNHLY and FYNNEI. The CDR3 length is 15 residues. CDR3 region: CASSEGKRLAGGPLF. In DNA, the CDR3 is TGTGCCAGCAGTGAAGGAAAAAGACTAGCGGGAGGGCCTCTCTTC. The full variable domain, completed using reference TRBV2 and TRBJ2-1, is EPEVTQTPSHQVTQMGQEVILRCVPISNHLYFYWYRQILGQKVEFLVSFYNNEISEKSEIFDDQFSVERPDGSNFTLKIRSTKLEDSAMYFCASSEGKRLAGGPLFGPGTRLTVL.

V usage is TRBV27 and J usage is TRBJ2-3, with no clear D. This CDR3 spans 15 amino acids. Germline-derived CDR1 and CDR2 are MNHEY and SMNVEV (reference sequence). The V end was cut by 0 bases, the J end by 3 bases, with 10 bases between. Written as DNA, the CDR3 is TGTGCCAGCAGTTTATCCCAGACCGGGACAGATACGCAGTATTTT. Translation: CASSLSQTGTDTQYF.

The V and J genes are TRBV27 and TRBJ1-5, with 9 bases matching TRBD1. Germline values: CDR1 MNHEY, CDR2 SMNVEV (reference sequence). The V gene end was trimmed by 2 bases and the J gene end by 0 bases; junction bases not matched to a gene: 2. This CDR3 has 16 residues. CDR3 nucleotide sequence: TGTGCCAGCAGTTTAACGGGACAGGGTAGCAATCAGCCCCAGCATTTT. Protein product: CASSLTGQGSNQPQHF.

This chain links TRBV4-1 with TRBJ2-7; 7 bases agree with TRBD2. The V gene's germline CDR1 is MGHRA and CDR2 YSYEKL. The CDR3 is made up of 15 amino acids. V dropped 1 base and J dropped 4; count of bases not matched to a gene: 7. Written as DNA, the CDR3 is TGCGCCAGCAGCCAAGTTACGACTAGCAGTTACGAGCAGTACTTC. It yields the protein CASSQVTTSSYEQYF.

The rearrangement links TRBV11-2 to TRBJ2-2; 10 bases fit TRBD1. Germline V lookup: CDR1 SGHAT, CDR2 FQNNGV. This CDR3 is 13 amino acids long. The trim removed 5 bases at V and 8 bases at J, leaving 2 bases unmatched. CDR3 protein: CASSGQGVGELFF. The CDR3 nucleotides are TGTGCCAGCAGCGGACAGGGGGTGGGGGAGCTGTTTTTT. The whole variable domain, filled in from reference TRBV11-2 and TRBJ2-2, reads EAGVAQSPRYKIIEKRQSVAFWCNPISGHATLYWYQQILGQGPKLLIQFQNNGVVDDSQLPKDRFSAERLKGVDSTLKIQPAKLEDSAVYLCASSGQGVGELFFGEGSRLTVL.

This clone was seen more than once but under ten times. V gene TRBV4-1 combines with J gene TRBJ2-7; TRBD1 aligns across 9 bases. Germline V gene sequence: CDR1 MGHRA, CDR2 YSYEKL. The CDR3 extends over 14 amino acids. V lost 4 bases to trimming and J lost 1 base; unmatched junction nucleotides: 2. The DNA for the CDR3 is TGCGCCAGCAGCCCGGGACAGGGATCCTACGAGCAGTACTTC. Its protein product is CASSPGQGSYEQYF.